This TCR beta chain was sequenced in a study of T cell clonotyping in hematopoietic cell transplantation. Assay: immunoSEQ multiplex PCR; the TCRdb copy retains only in-frame clones and omits some. Here the sample spans fewer than 80,000 clones, around 94% being singletons. With regard to this clone: Its specificity is not known.

The CDR3 spans 16 residues. V dropped 1 base and J dropped 2; count of bases not matched to a gene: 5. CDR1 is MNHNS, CDR2 SASEGT, per germline. Whole-study findings and limits: After transplant, recipient diversity fell while pathologically expanded clonotypes grew through day 180. No sorting was done, leaving CD4 and CD8 contributions mixed. Higher Inverse Simpson Index values in graft donor and pretransplant recipient predicted broader posttransplant TCR diversity. Few recipient clonotypes overlapped donors; over 95% were de novo at given depth.

The chain combines TRBV6-1 with TRBJ1-5; 7 nucleotides align to TRBD1. The TCR comes from a man in his forties or fifties in good health. Some clones in this sample may be carry-over from other donors' samples. The sequenced sample was peripheral blood mononuclear cells. CDR3 protein: CASSEEDGQGNQPQHF. In DNA, the CDR3 is TGTGCCAGCAGTGAAGAAGATGGACAGGGCAATCAGCCCCAGCATTTT.